The clone carrying this T cell receptor (beta chain) was counted many times. Its antigen is not identified. The data derive from a study of spatial heterogeneity in lung cancer. As for time point: sample taken at primary tumor resection. No cells were sorted before sequencing. The whole RNA sequenced was extracted from tumor, nontumor lung or frozen PBMC. Every TCR cDNA molecule bore its own unique molecular identifier. TCRdb used MiXCR to reprocess the 5' RACE reads, holding one entry per CDR3 protein. The table has around 100,000 distinct CDR3 sequences, 3.5% to 5% seen once. Whole-study findings and limits: The study found that ubiquitous and regional expanded TCR counts tracked ubiquitous and regional nonsynonymous mutations, respectively. The number of expanded tumor alpha and beta chains correlated with mutation number. Coverage of tumor T cells was estimated at roughly 7% for alpha chains and under 15% for beta chains.

The length of the CDR3 is 11 residues. Germline CDR1 is KGHDR and CDR2 is SFDVKD. V was trimmed by 3 bases and J by 4 bases, leaving 1 base between them. The starting material was lung tumor tissue, obtained at surgery. The sequence derives from a male donor with early-stage non-small cell lung cancer. This sequence joins TRBV24-1 and TRBJ2-3; the D is unclear. In DNA form, the CDR3 reads TGTGCCACCAGTGATGCAGATACGCAGTATTTT. Protein: CATSDADTQYF.